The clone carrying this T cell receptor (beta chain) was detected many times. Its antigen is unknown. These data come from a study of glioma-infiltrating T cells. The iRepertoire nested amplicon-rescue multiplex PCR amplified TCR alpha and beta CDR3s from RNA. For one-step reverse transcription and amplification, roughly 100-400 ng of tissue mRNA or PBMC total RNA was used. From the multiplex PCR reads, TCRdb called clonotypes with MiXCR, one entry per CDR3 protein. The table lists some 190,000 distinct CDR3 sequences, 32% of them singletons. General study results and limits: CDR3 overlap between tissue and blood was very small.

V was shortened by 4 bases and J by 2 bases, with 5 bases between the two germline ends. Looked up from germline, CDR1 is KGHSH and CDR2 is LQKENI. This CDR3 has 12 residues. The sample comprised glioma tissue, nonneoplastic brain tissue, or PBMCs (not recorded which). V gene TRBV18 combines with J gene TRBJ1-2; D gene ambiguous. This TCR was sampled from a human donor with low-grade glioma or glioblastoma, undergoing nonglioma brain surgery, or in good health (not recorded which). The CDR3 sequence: CASSLDNYGYTF. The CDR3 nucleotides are TGTGCCAGCTCACTGGACAACTATGGCTACACCTTC.